One T cell receptor (beta chain) is described in this entry. This sample stems from a study of blood T cell repertoires in COVID-19. The protocol was immunoSEQ multiplex PCR, while the TCRdb copy is restricted to in-frame clones and leaves out a portion. The sample holds some 100,000 clones, around nine tenths seen once. The CDR3 covers 16 residues. The germline V gene has CDR1 KGHDR and CDR2 SFDVKD. With 6 bases clipped from V and 7 bases from J, the junction kept 16 bases outside the gene matches. Sequencing was done on a sample of peripheral blood. The V call is TRBV24-1, the J call TRBJ1-1, with 7 nucleotides matching TRBD1. This TCR came from a woman older than 75 with active COVID-19. The CDR3 sequence: CATSYDRALLKDEAFF. DNA for the CDR3: TGTGCCACCAGTTACGACAGGGCTCTCCTTAAGGATGAAGCTTTCTTT.